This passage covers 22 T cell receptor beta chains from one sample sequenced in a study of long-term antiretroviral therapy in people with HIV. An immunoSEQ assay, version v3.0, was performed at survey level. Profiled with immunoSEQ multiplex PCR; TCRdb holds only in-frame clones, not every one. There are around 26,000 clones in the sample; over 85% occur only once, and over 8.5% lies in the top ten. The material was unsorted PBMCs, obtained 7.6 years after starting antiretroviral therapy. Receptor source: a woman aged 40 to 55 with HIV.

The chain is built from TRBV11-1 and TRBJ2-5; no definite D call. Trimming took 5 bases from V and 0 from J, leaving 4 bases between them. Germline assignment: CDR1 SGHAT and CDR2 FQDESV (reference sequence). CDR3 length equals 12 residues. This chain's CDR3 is CASSRDQETQYF. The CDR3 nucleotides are TGTGCCAGCAGCCGGGACCAAGAGACCCAGTACTTC.

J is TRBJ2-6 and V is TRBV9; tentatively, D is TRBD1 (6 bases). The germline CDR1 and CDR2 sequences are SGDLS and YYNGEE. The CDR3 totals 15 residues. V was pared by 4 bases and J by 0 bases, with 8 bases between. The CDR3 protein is CASSPGVSGANVLTF. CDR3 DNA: TGTGCCAGCAGCCCAGGGGTCTCTGGGGCCAACGTCCTGACTTTC.

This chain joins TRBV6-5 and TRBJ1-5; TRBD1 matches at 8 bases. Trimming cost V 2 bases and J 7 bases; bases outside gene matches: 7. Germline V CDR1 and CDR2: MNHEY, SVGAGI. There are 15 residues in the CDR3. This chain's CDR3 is CASSYGTGGRQPQHF. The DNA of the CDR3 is TGTGCCAGCAGTTACGGCACAGGGGGTAGACAGCCCCAGCATTTT.

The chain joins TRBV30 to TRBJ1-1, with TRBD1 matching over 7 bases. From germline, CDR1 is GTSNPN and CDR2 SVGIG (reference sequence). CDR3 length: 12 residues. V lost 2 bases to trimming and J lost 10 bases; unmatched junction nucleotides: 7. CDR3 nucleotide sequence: TGTGCCTGGAGTTCCGACAGGGTTGGAGCTTTCTTT. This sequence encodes CAWSSDRVGAFF.

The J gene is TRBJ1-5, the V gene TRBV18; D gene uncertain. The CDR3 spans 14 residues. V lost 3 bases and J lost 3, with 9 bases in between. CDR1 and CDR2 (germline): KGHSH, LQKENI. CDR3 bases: TGTGCCAGCTCACCTAACCATAACAATCAGCCCCAGCATTTT. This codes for CASSPNHNNQPQHF.

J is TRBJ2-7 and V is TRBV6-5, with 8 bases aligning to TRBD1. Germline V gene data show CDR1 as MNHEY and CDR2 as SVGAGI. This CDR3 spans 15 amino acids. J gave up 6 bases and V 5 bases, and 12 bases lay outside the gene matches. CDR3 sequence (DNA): TGTGCCAGCAGTCAGACAGGGGCGGTTGGTCTCGAGCAGTACTTC. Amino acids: CASSQTGAVGLEQYF.

CDR3 region: CASSEGGGGYTF. As DNA, the CDR3 is TGTGCCAGCAGTGAAGGAGGGGGCGGCTACACCTTC. The chain employs TRBV2 and TRBJ1-2; TRBD1 agrees at 7 bases. Trimming at V came to 1 base and at J to 8 bases, leaving 1 base not matched to a gene. Germline CDR1 reads SNHLY; CDR2 reads FYNNEI. This CDR3 contains 12 residues.

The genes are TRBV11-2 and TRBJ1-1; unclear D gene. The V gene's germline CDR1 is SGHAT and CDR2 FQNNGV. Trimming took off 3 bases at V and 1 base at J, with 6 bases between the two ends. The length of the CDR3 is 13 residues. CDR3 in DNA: TGTGCCAGCAGCTTCAGACGGAACACTGAAGCTTTCTTT. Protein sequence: CASSFRRNTEAFF.

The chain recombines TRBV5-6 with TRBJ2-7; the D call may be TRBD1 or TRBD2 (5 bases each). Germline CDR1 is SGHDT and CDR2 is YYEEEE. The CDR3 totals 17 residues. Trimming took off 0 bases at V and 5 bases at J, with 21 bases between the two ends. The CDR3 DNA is TGTGCCAGCAGCTTGGGAACCGGGACCGCTACGGGACACGAGCAGTACTTC. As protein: CASSLGTGTATGHEQYF.

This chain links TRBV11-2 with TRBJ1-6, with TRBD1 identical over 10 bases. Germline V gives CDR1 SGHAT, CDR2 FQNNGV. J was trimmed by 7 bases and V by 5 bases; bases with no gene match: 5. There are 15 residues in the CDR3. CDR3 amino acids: CASSARTGGNSPLHF. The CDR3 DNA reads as TGTGCCAGCAGCGCACGGACAGGGGGAAATTCACCCCTCCACTTT. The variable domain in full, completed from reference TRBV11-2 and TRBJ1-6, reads EAGVAQSPRYKIIEKRQSVAFWCNPISGHATLYWYQQILGQGPKLLIQFQNNGVVDDSQLPKDRFSAERLKGVDSTLKIQPAKLEDSAVYLCASSARTGGNSPLHFGNGTRLTVT.

CDR3 nucleotide sequence: TGTGCCAGCAGCGTCAGGACTAGTAGTACCGGGGAGCTGTTTTTT. Protein product: CASSVRTSSTGELFF. This chain connects TRBV7-9 to TRBJ2-2; 7 bases are a match to TRBD2. The V segment lost 5 bases and the J segment 5 bases; nucleotides outside the gene matches: 8. CDR1 and CDR2 from the germline V gene are SEHNR and FQNEAQ (reference sequence). The CDR3 covers 15 residues.

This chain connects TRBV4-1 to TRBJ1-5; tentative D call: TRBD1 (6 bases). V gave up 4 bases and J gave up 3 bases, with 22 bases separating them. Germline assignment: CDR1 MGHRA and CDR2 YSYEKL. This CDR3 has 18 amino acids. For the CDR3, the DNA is TGCGCCAGCAGCCCAAGAAGCATGGCAGGGGTTTTCAATCAGCCCCAGCATTTT. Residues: CASSPRSMAGVFNQPQHF.

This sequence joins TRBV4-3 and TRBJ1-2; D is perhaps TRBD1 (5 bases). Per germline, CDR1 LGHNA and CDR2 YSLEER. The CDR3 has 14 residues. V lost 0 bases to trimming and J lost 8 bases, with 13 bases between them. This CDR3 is CASSQEIAGTGYTF. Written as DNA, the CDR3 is TGCGCCAGCAGCCAAGAGATCGCAGGGACGGGCTACACCTTC.

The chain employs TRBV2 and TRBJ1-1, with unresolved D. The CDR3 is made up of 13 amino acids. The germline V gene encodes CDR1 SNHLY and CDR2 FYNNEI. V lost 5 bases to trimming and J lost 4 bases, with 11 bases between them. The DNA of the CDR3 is TGTGCCAGCAGTTTAGAAGCTGGCACTGAAGCTTTCTTT. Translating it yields CASSLEAGTEAFF.

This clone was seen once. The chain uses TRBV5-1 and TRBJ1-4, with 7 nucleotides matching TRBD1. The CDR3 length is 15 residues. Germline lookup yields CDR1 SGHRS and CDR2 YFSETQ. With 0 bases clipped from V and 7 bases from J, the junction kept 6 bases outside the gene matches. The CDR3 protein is CASSLGGGAGEKLFF. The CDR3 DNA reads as TGCGCCAGCAGCTTGGGAGGGGGCGCGGGTGAAAAACTGTTTTTT. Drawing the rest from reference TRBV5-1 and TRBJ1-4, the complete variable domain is KAGVTQTPRYLIKTRGQQVTLSCSPISGHRSVSWYQQTPGQGLQFLFEYFSETQRNKGNFPGRFSGRQFSNSRSEMNVSTLELGDSALYLCASSLGGGAGEKLFFGSGTQLSVL.

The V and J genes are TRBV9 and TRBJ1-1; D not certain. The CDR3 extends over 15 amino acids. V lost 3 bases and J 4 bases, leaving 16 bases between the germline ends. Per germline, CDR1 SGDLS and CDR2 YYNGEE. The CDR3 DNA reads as TGTGCCAGCAGCGGGGGATGGGAGGGCAGCACTGAAGCTTTCTTT. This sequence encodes CASSGGWEGSTEAFF.

CDR3: CASSSQGRGLQETQYF. The DNA of the CDR3 is TGTGCCAGCAGCTCTCAGGGGCGGGGGCTCCAAGAGACCCAGTACTTC. J is TRBJ2-5 and V is TRBV9; D is perhaps TRBD2 (7 bases). V dropped 4 bases and J dropped 1 base, with 17 bases sitting between them. The CDR3 covers 16 residues. Germline assignment: CDR1 SGDLS and CDR2 YYNGEE. The full variable domain, with the rest looked up from reference TRBV9 and TRBJ2-5, is DSGVTQTPKHLITATGQRVTLRCSPRSGDLSVYWYQQSLDQGLQFLIQYYNGEERAKGNILERFSAQQFPDLHSELNLSSLELGDSALYFCASSSQGRGLQETQYFGPGTRLLVL.

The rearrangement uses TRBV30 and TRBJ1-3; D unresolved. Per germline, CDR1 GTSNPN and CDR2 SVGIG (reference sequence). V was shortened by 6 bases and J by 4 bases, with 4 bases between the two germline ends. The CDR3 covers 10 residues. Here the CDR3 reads CACWGNTIYF. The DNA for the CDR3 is TGTGCCTGCTGGGGAAACACCATATATTTT.

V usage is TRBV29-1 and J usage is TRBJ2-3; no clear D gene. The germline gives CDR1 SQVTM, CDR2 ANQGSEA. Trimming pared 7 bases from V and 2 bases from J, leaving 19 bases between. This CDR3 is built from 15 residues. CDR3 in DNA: TGCAGCGCAATGGGCAGCCTCACTTCCACAGATACGCAGTATTTT. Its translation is CSAMGSLTSTDTQYF.

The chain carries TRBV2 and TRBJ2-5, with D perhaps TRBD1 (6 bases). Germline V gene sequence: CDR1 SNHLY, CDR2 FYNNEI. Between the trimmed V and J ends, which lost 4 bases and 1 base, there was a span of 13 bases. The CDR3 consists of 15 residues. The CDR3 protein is CASSVLRGIQETQYF. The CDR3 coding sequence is TGTGCCAGCAGTGTCCTCAGGGGCATCCAAGAGACCCAGTACTTC.

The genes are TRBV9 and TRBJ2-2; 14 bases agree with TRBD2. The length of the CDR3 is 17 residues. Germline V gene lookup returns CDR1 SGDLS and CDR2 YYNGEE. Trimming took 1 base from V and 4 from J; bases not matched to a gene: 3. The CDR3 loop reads CASSVSGTSGSTGELFF. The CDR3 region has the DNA TGTGCCAGCAGCGTATCCGGGACTAGCGGGAGCACCGGGGAGCTGTTTTTT.

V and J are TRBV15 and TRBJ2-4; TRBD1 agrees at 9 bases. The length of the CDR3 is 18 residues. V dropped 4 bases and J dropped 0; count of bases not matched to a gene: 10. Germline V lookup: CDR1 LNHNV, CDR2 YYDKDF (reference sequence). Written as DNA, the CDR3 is TGTGCCACCAGCAAACCCAGGGACAGGGCTATAGCCAAAAACATTCAGTACTTC. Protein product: CATSKPRDRAIAKNIQYF.